Listed below are T cell receptor beta chains from one sample, sequenced in a study of OX40 agonist ivuxolimab in advanced cancers. Assay: immunoSEQ multiplex PCR; the TCRdb copy retains only in-frame clones and omits some. The table records some 17,000 clones, about 88% of them present only once. This specimen consisted of CD4+ or CD8+ T cells sorted from blood, obtained in a trial of the OX40 agonist ivuxolimab. The source of these receptors is an adult with an advanced solid tumor such as melanoma, head and neck, liver or kidney cancer. CDR3s include the opening cysteine and the closing phenylalanine or tryptophan. D genes are given only for firm matches. The size entry is marked missing in some rows and otherwise reads once, few, many or a size class.

J	V	D	size	DNA	CDR3
TRBJ2-7	TRBV4-1	TRBD1	-	TGCGCCAGCAGCCAAGGACAGGGGGAAAGCTACGAGCAGTACTTC	CASSQGQGESYEQYF
TRBJ2-1	TRBV7-2	-	-	TGTGCCAGCAGCCCTCAGGCTCTTTCCTACAATGAGCAGTTCTTC	CASSPQALSYNEQFF
TRBJ1-1	TRBV29-1	TRBD1	once	TGCAGCGTTGGACGACAGGGGACCACTGAAGCTTTCTTT	CSVGRQGTTEAFF
TRBJ2-7	TRBV7-3	-	once	TGTGCCAGCAGCCCCTCGGGGGTGAGCGAGCAGTACTTC	CASSPSGVSEQYF
TRBJ2-1	TRBV5-4	-	-	TGTGCCAGCAACCAGAGACCCTACAATGAGCAGTTCTTC	CASNQRPYNEQFF
TRBJ2-1	TRBV4-3	-	-	TGCGCCAGCAGTCCTACAGGGAGTGAGCAGTTCTTC	CASSPTGSEQFF
TRBJ2-7	TRBV10-2	TRBD1	-	TGCGCCAGCAGTGGACAGGGGCGCCCTGACGAGCAGTACTTC	CASSGQGRPDEQYF
TRBJ2-5	TRBV10-3	-	-	TGTGCCATCAGTGAGCTGGACGGGCAAGAGACCCAGTACTTC	CAISELDGQETQYF
TRBJ1-2	TRBV12-1	-	-	TGTGCCAGCAGCTTCAGGACAGGGTATGGGTATGGCTACACCTTC	CASSFRTGYGYGYTF
TRBJ1-1	TRBV10-3	-	-	TGTGCCATCAGTGAGCCCGGGGTTAGTCTTACTGAAGCTTTCTTT	CAISEPGVSLTEAFF
TRBJ2-1	TRBV6-8	-	-	TGTGCCAGCAGTCCCCTTAGAGAGCAGTTCTTC	CASSPLREQFF
TRBJ2-3	TRBV6-1	-	-	TGTGCCAGCAACGAGGAGGAAACAGATACGCAGTATTTT	CASNEEETDTQYF
TRBJ1-1	TRBV27	TRBD1	-	TGTGCCAGCAGGACCCAGGGGGGCTATGCTGAAGCTTTCTTT	CASRTQGGYAEAFF
TRBJ2-7	TRBV4-3	-	-	TGCGCCAGCAGCCACGGCCTAGGCGAGCAGTACTTC	CASSHGLGEQYF
TRBJ2-2	TRBV7-9	-	-	TGTGCCAGCAGCCTAAACGTAGGAGAGCTGTTTTTT	CASSLNVGELFF
TRBJ1-2	TRBV30	-	-	TGTGCCTGGAGTCCAGTAACAGGGTCTGGCTACACCTTC	CAWSPVTGSGYTF
TRBJ2-7	TRBV15	-	-	TGTGCCACCAGCAGAGTCTTTGACAGGCCAACCTACGAGCAGTACTTC	CATSRVFDRPTYEQYF
TRBJ1-6	TRBV27	-	-	TGTGCCAGCAACCCGGTCGCTAGCTTAAGGAATTCACCCCTCCACTTT	CASNPVASLRNSPLHF
TRBJ2-7	TRBV9	TRBD1	once	TGTGCCAGCAGCGCGGACGACAGGGCCTACGAGCAGTACTTC	CASSADDRAYEQYF
TRBJ1-2	TRBV14	-	-	TGTGCCAGCAGCCAAGGGGGGGGGCACTATGGCTACACCTTC	CASSQGGGHYGYTF
TRBJ1-6	TRBV4-3	TRBD1	-	TGCGCCAGCAGCCAAGGACCACAGGGGTTGAATTCACCCCTCCACTTT	CASSQGPQGLNSPLHF
TRBJ2-1	TRBV10-3	-	-	TGTGCCATCAGTGAGACCGGGAACAATGAGCAGTTCTTC	CAISETGNNEQFF
TRBJ2-1	TRBV29-1	-	-	TGCAGCGTTGAAGATTCGAACCATCCGGGGAATGAGCAGTTCTTC	CSVEDSNHPGNEQFF
TRBJ2-7	TRBV6-6	-	-	TGTGCCAGCAGGGGACTTCAAGGGGAGCAGTACTTC	CASRGLQGEQYF
TRBJ1-5	TRBV2	-	-	TGTGCCAGCAAAGGGCCCAATAGCAATCAGCCCCAGCATTTT	CASKGPNSNQPQHF
TRBJ2-3	TRBV5-6	-	once	TGTGCCAGCAGGCCCCTTGGCACAGATACGCAGTATTTT	CASRPLGTDTQYF
TRBJ2-7	TRBV4-1	TRBD2	-	TGCGCCAGCAGCCCGACTAGCGGGACAGCCTACGAGCAGTACTTC	CASSPTSGTAYEQYF
TRBJ2-1	TRBV9	TRBD2	-	TGTGCCAGCAGCCTCCGACTAGCGGGGGGGGGCAATGAGCAGTTCTTC	CASSLRLAGGGNEQFF
TRBJ2-5	TRBV15	-	-	TGTGCCACCAGCAGAGATCTCGGAGGGGAAGAGACCCAGTACTTC	CATSRDLGGEETQYF
TRBJ1-3	TRBV14	-	-	TGTGCCAGCAGCCAAGACAGGTCCCTTCGCCCTGGGGACACCATATATTTT	CASSQDRSLRPGDTIYF
TRBJ2-5	TRBV29-1	TRBD1	-	TGCAGCGCCTGGACAGGGGGCACTCAAGAGACCCAGTACTTC	CSAWTGGTQETQYF
TRBJ1-2	TRBV9	-	-	TGTGCCAGCAGCACAAACAGGGCCCCTTCTACCTTC	CASSTNRAPSTF